What follows is one T cell receptor beta chain and its context. The data were taken from a study of T cell responses to AZD1222 COVID-19 vaccine. V lost 4 bases and J lost 4, with 13 bases in between. CDR1 and CDR2 (germline): SNHLY, FYNNEI. There are 14 residues in the CDR3. Some clones are missing from TCRdb's copy, which holds only in-frame ones; the method was immunoSEQ multiplex PCR. The sample consists of tens of thousands of clones, 75% to 90% of them appearing once. This receptor was taken from an adult who received the AZD1222 COVID-19 vaccine. Specimen: peripheral blood, collected 28 days after the second AZD1222 dose. The chain couples TRBV2 to TRBJ1-1, with D maybe TRBD1 (5 bases). The CDR3 DNA sequence: TGTGCCAGCAGTGGGACCGCGGGGGGCACTGAAGCTTTCTTT. Its translation is CASSGTAGGTEAFF.